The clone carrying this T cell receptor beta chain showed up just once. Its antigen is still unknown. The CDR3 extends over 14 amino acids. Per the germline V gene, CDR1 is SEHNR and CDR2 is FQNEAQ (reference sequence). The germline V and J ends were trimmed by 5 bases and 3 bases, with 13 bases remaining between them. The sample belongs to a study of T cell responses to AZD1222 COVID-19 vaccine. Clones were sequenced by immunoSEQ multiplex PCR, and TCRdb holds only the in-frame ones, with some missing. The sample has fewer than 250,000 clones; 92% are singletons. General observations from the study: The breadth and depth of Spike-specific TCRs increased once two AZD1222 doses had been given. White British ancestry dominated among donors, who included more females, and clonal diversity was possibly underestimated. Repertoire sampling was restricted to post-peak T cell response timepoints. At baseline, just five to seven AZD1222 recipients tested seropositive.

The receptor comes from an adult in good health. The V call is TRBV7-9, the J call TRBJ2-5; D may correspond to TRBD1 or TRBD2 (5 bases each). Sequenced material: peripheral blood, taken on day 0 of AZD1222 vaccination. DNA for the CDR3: TGTGCCAGCAGCCCAGCAGGGACGGAAGAGACCCAGTACTTC. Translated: CASSPAGTEETQYF.